These T cell receptor beta chains were read from a single sample in a study of T cells in Graves' hyperthyroidism and ophthalmopathy. TCRdb reprocessed the multiplex PCR reads with MiXCR, giving one entry per CDR3 protein. The top ten clones hold approximately 15% of a sample with over 500,000 distinct CDR3 sequences, about 14% of them seen once. Source material: blood. The source of these receptors is a woman in her thirties or forties with Graves' hyperthyroidism. Each CDR3 is given with its conserved first and last residue. The D gene is left open where the match is weak. Size values are once, few and many counts, or a class for expanded clones, and some rows have none.

j_call | cdr3_length | v_call | d_call | clone_size | cdr3_aa | cdr3_nt
TRBJ2-7 | 15 | TRBV11-1 | TRBD2 | . | CASSLLAGLGYEQYF | TGTGCCAGCAGCTTACTAGCGGGACTAGGATACGAGCAGTACTTC
TRBJ1-5 | 17 | TRBV27 | TRBD1 | many | CASSLKGTGYSNQPQHF | TGTGCCAGCAGTTTAAAGGGGACAGGTTATAGCAATCAGCCCCAGCATTTT
TRBJ2-5 | 17 | TRBV7-9 | . | . | CASSLGIRLEVQETQYF | TGTGCCAGCAGCTTGGGAATTAGACTAGAGGTCCAAGAGACCCAGTACTTC
TRBJ1-1 | 11 | TRBV2 | TRBD1 | . | CASRDRGGAFF | TGTGCCAGCAGGGACAGGGGAGGAGCTTTCTTT
TRBJ2-7 | 12 | TRBV20-1 | . | many | CSARRAHYEQYF | TGCAGTGCTAGGCGGGCACATTACGAGCAGTACTTC
TRBJ2-7 | 14 | TRBV25-1 | TRBD1 | . | CASTEGTGKYEQYF | TGTGCCAGCACCGAGGGGACAGGGAAATACGAGCAGTACTTC
TRBJ1-5 | 15 | TRBV10-3 | . | many | CAISEGGGSNQPQHF | TGTGCCATCAGTGAGGGAGGAGGGAGCAATCAGCCCCAGCATTTT
TRBJ1-2 | 14 | TRBV28 | . | many | CASSLDVGGHGYTF | TGTGCCAGCAGTTTAGATGTCGGGGGCCATGGCTACACCTTC
TRBJ2-3 | 15 | TRBV10-3 | . | few | CAISGVPVSTDTQYF | TGTGCCATCAGTGGTGTACCCGTGAGCACAGATACGCAGTATTTT
TRBJ2-7 | 16 | TRBV15 | TRBD2 | few | CATSRDWTSGRYEQYF | TGTGCCACCAGCAGAGATTGGACTAGCGGGAGATACGAGCAGTACTTC
TRBJ2-1 | 14 | TRBV20-1 | . | many | CSGTRAGFRDEQFF | TGCAGTGGTACCAGGGCGGGTTTTAGGGATGAGCAGTTCTTC
TRBJ2-7 | 15 | TRBV7-2 | TRBD1 | . | CASSQDPQGALGQYF | TGCGCCAGCAGCCAAGATCCACAGGGGGCGCTTGGGCAGTACTTC
TRBJ2-7 | 16 | TRBV20-1 | . | . | CSARESAGGRSYEQYF | TGCAGTGCTAGAGAATCGGCAGGAGGGAGGTCCTACGAGCAGTACTTC
TRBJ2-5 | 14 | TRBV20-1 | . | . | CSARDDRSWETQYF | TGCAGTGCTAGAGATGACAGGTCCTGGGAGACCCAGTACTTC
TRBJ1-6 | 15 | TRBV28 | . | many | CASTLNRGAGSPLHF | TGTGCCAGCACCCTTAATAGGGGGGCAGGGTCACCCCTCCACTTT
TRBJ1-4 | 14 | TRBV27 | . | few | CASSLVTEGEKLFF | TGTGCCAGCAGTTTAGTAACGGAAGGGGAAAAACTGTTTTTT
TRBJ1-1 | 14 | TRBV6-9 | . | . | CASSYYREKGEAFF | TGTGCCAGCAGTTACTACAGGGAGAAAGGTGAAGCTTTCTTT
TRBJ1-1 | 16 | TRBV4-2 | TRBD1 | few | CASSPSSGGAGTEAFF | TGTGCCAGCAGCCCATCCTCAGGGGGGGCTGGCACTGAAGCTTTCTTT
TRBJ2-2 | 14 | TRBV10-3 | TRBD1 | few | CATRDREGTGELFF | TGTGCCACCAGGGACAGGGAGGGTACCGGGGAGCTGTTTTTT
TRBJ2-7 | 16 | TRBV7-9 | TRBD2 | . | CASSPGSTSGNYEQYF | TGTGCCAGCAGCCCAGGTAGCACTAGCGGCAACTACGAGCAGTACTTC
TRBJ2-1 | 13 | TRBV6-1 | . | few | CASSPPGEGEQFF | TGTGCCAGCAGTCCTCCAGGGGAGGGAGAGCAGTTCTTC
TRBJ1-3 | 13 | TRBV10-3 | . | . | CAISESTGNTIYF | TGTGCCATCAGTGAGTCGACTGGAAACACCATATATTTT
TRBJ1-1 | 14 | TRBV7-2 | . | . | CASSRDRENTEAFF | TGTGCCAGCAGCCGAGACCGGGAGAACACTGAAGCTTTCTTT
TRBJ2-3 | 16 | TRBV4-1 | . | . | CASSQLIGGDGYTQYF | TGCGCCAGCAGCCAATTGATCGGAGGGGATGGGTATACGCAGTATTTT
TRBJ1-1 | 13 | TRBV5-1 | . | many | CASKYRENTEAFF | TGCGCCAGCAAATACAGGGAAAACACTGAAGCTTTCTTT
TRBJ2-1 | 15 | TRBV7-7 | . | few | CASSPGVSGSDEQFF | TGTGCTAGCAGCCCCGGTGTATCCGGGAGTGATGAGCAGTTCTTC
TRBJ2-1 | 14 | TRBV20-1 | TRBD2 | . | CSARGETSSNEQFF | TGCAGTGCTAGAGGTGAGACTAGCAGCAATGAGCAGTTCTTC
TRBJ2-5 | 15 | TRBV5-1 | TRBD1 | many | CASSVGDRAQETQYF | TGCGCCAGCAGCGTAGGGGACAGGGCTCAGGAGACCCAGTACTTC
TRBJ2-5 | 17 | TRBV5-6 | TRBD2 | few | CASSLIPGLAGGETQYF | TGTGCCAGCAGCTTGATTCCGGGACTAGCGGGAGGAGAGACCCAGTACTTC
TRBJ1-4 | 14 | TRBV5-1 | TRBD1 | many | CASSFGQGNEKLFF | TGCGCCAGCAGCTTCGGACAGGGTAATGAAAAACTGTTTTTT
TRBJ1-4 | 13 | TRBV12-3/TRBV12-4 | . | many | CASSTGQNEKLFF | TGTGCCAGCAGTACCGGACAGAATGAAAAACTGTTTTTT
TRBJ1-4 | 16 | TRBV25-1 | TRBD1 | . | CASSLPPGQGDEKLFF | TGTGCCAGCAGTCTTCCCCCGGGACAGGGAGATGAAAAACTGTTTTTT
TRBJ2-2 | 14 | TRBV5-1 | TRBD1 | . | CASSWDRGSGELFF | TGCGCCAGCAGCTGGGACAGGGGGTCCGGGGAGCTGTTTTTT
TRBJ2-3 | 16 | TRBV11-2 | . | many | CASSLDVDPRLDTQYF | TGTGCCAGCAGCTTAGATGTGGACCCCAGGTTAGATACGCAGTATTTT
TRBJ1-2 | 15 | TRBV27 | . | . | CASSLAGVPFYGYTF | TGTGCCAGCAGTTTAGCAGGGGTGCCCTTTTATGGCTACACCTTC
TRBJ2-1 | 20 | TRBV18 | TRBD2 | . | CASSPPSWLAGGPHKGEQFF | TGTGCCAGCTCACCACCTTCCTGGCTAGCGGGAGGGCCCCACAAAGGGGAGCAGTTCTTC
TRBJ2-2 | 19 | TRBV11-2 | . | few | CASSLDLPTGGQNTGELFF | TGTGCCAGCAGCTTAGACCTACCGACGGGGGGACAGAACACCGGGGAGCTGTTTTTT
TRBJ2-2 | 15 | TRBV12-3/TRBV12-4 | . | many | CASTFSLDNTGELFF | TGTGCCAGCACGTTCAGTCTGGATAACACCGGGGAGCTGTTTTTT
TRBJ1-5 | 15 | TRBV19 | TRBD1 | few | CASSTQGQGNLGQHF | TGTGCCAGTAGCACCCAGGGACAGGGGAACCTGGGCCAGCATTTT